One and the same sample provided the 6 T cell receptor beta chains below, sequenced in a study of molecular identifiers for immune sequencing clone quantification. MiXCR, applied by TCRdb to the PCR reads, yields one record per CDR3 protein. The top ten clones hold 0.81% of a sample with about 320,000 distinct CDR3 sequences, about 20% of them seen once. Sequences were obtained from naive CD8+ T cells from blood, with Jurkat cell RNA spiked in. Subset specified: FACS-sorted CD8+CD4-CCR7+CD45RA+ naive T cells. The receptor set was obtained from a human donor in good health. Some libraries in this study had Jurkat cell RNA spiked in.

This clonotype has at least ten counts. The CDR3 here is CSAEGQGTPYEQYF. The CDR3 DNA follows: TGCAGTGCAGAGGGACAGGGGACCCCCTACGAGCAGTACTTC. The chain combines TRBV20-1 with TRBJ2-7, with 10 bases fitting TRBD1. The CDR3 consists of 14 residues. After removal of 6 bases from V and 2 bases from J, the junction contained 7 bases not matched to a gene. Looked up from germline, CDR1 is DFQATT and CDR2 is SNEGSKA (reference sequence).

This clonotype was found many times. J is TRBJ2-7 and V is TRBV7-9; 7 positions agree with TRBD1. From germline, CDR1 is SEHNR and CDR2 FQNEAQ (reference sequence). J gave up 3 bases and V 5 bases, and 10 bases lay outside the gene matches. The CDR3 is made up of 15 amino acids. CDR3 DNA sequence: TGTGCCAGCAGCCAGGGGACAGACTACATCTACGAGCAGTACTTC. It is translated as CASSQGTDYIYEQYF.

This clonotype was recorded at least ten times. The V call is TRBV5-1, the J call TRBJ2-7; D is possibly TRBD2 (5 bases). Trimming removed 0 bases at V and 7 bases at J, with 8 bases between. There are 12 residues in the CDR3. Germline V gives CDR1 SGHRS, CDR2 YFSETQ. The CDR3 DNA follows: TGCGCCAGCAGCTTGGTAAGAGGGGAGCAGTACTTC. It codes for CASSLVRGEQYF. The entire variable domain, with the rest obtained from reference TRBV5-1 and TRBJ2-7, is as follows: KAGVTQTPRYLIKTRGQQVTLSCSPISGHRSVSWYQQTPGQGLQFLFEYFSETQRNKGNFPGRFSGRQFSNSRSEMNVSTLELGDSALYLCASSLVRGEQYFGPGTRLTVT.

On this clonotype itself: A much bigger clone sits one base away, suggesting this may be a read error. This rearrangement joins TRBV4-2 to TRBJ2-3, with 12 bases fitting TRBD2. This CDR3 comprises 16 residues. The junction had 6 bases not matched to a gene; V was cut back by 4 bases and J by 4 bases. Per germline, CDR1 LGHNA and CDR2 YNFKEQ. CDR3 residues: CASSPRTSGVADTQYF. DNA of the CDR3: TGTGCCAGCAGCCCTCGGACTAGCGGGGTCGCAGATACGCAGTATTTT.

A word on this clonotype: The CDR3 end shows no conserved phenylalanine or tryptophan, and so a read error is likely. This rearrangement joins TRBV7-2 to TRBJ2-7; the match to TRBD1 covers 7 bases. There are 12 residues in the CDR3. V gave up 4 bases and J gave up 5 bases; unmatched junction bases: 2. The germline gives CDR1 SGHTA, CDR2 FQGNSA. This CDR3 is CASSSGQHEQYL. Here the CDR3 DNA reads TGTGCCAGCAGCTCGGGACAGCACGAGCAGTACCTC.

This clonotype was seen repeatedly, ten times or more. This chain joins TRBV5-8 and TRBJ2-7, with 12 nucleotides matching TRBD2. The germline V gene has CDR1 SGHTS and CDR2 YDEGEE. Losses at the gene ends were 0 bases for V and 4 bases for J; bases not matched to a gene: 2. The CDR3 has 15 residues. DNA of the CDR3: TGTGCCAGCAGCTTGGAGGGGACTAGCGGGTACGAGCAGTACTTC. Amino acids: CASSLEGTSGYEQYF.